This TCR beta chain comes out of a study of T cell clonotyping in hematopoietic cell transplantation. General study points: Cells were unsorted, so CD4 and CD8 contributions were not separated. After transplant, recipient diversity fell while pathologically expanded clonotypes grew through day 180. Graft donor and pretransplant recipient Inverse Simpson Index values predicted broader posttransplant TCR diversity. At the given depth, recipient repertoires were over 97% de novo clonotypes.

Germline V gene lookup returns CDR1 SGHVS and CDR2 FQNEAQ. V lost 1 base and J lost 7; bases outside the gene matches: 7. The CDR3 covers 15 residues. In the case of this clone: Its antigen is not identified.

Produced via immunoSEQ multiplex PCR; TCRdb's table is partial and in-frame only. The sample has roughly 14,000 clones, approximately 85% seen once. Sequenced sample: peripheral blood mononuclear cells. This chain uses TRBV7-8 with TRBJ2-7; 10 positions match TRBD2. This receptor was obtained from a woman aged 40 to 50 in good health. Some clones in this sample may be carry-over from other donors' samples. The CDR3 loop reads CASSLGLAGVGEQYF. CDR3 bases: TGTGCCAGCAGCTTAGGCCTAGCGGGAGTCGGGGAGCAGTACTTC.